One sample yielded the 16 T cell receptor beta chains listed below, sequenced in a study of PD-L1 blockade in urothelial cancer (dated by TCRdb to 2016 to 2017). The time point label, read with the paper, signifies: peripheral blood 6 weeks after treatment start. Library preparation used the immunoSEQ multiplex PCR assay. Sourced from immuneACCESS, this table was stored by TCRdb with only in-frame sequences that have V and J called. A share of the clones is absent; for the studies checked, an unresolved V gene accounts for under half, and the remainder has no known explanation. The sample has some 110,000 clones on record, around 93% of them singletons. Clones ranked in the top ten supply 3% to 4.5% of the sample. The sample in question was PBMCs, obtained around atezolizumab (anti-PD-L1) treatment. All receptors come from a man in his sixties with urothelial cancer.

The rearrangement joins TRBV18 to TRBJ2-1, with a weak D call TRBD2 (6 bases). This CDR3 is built from 15 residues. V was cut by 3 bases and J by 4 bases, with 13 bases left in between. Germline loops: CDR1 KGHSH, CDR2 LQKENI. CDR3 coding DNA: TGTGCCAGCTCACCGTACGGAGGGGTTTACAATGAGCAGTTCTTC. As protein: CASSPYGGVYNEQFF.

This chain connects TRBV9 to TRBJ2-5, with D possibly matching TRBD2 (6 bases). This CDR3 has 15 amino acids. V lost 0 bases and J lost 2, with 11 bases in between. Germline assignment: CDR1 SGDLS and CDR2 YYNGEE. The CDR3 nucleotides are TGTGCCAGCAGCGTAGCTGGGAGCGGGCAAGAGACCCAGTACTTC. This encodes CASSVAGSGQETQYF.

The chain has TRBV6-5 and TRBJ2-5, with D tentatively TRBD2 (5 bases). Trimming removed 5 bases at V and 4 bases at J, with 17 bases between. The CDR3 is made up of 15 amino acids. In germline, CDR1 is MNHEY, CDR2 SVGAGI. The CDR3 DNA reads as TGTGCCAGCAGTCGTCTCCGGGGAGCCGGAGAGACCCAGTACTTC. This sequence encodes CASSRLRGAGETQYF.

This chain connects TRBV9 to TRBJ2-3; 9 positions agree with TRBD2. The CDR3 extends over 16 amino acids. J was trimmed by 5 bases and V by 4 bases; bases with no gene match: 11. Germline-derived CDR1 and CDR2 are SGDLS and YYNGEE. CDR3 loop: CASSPLAGGRGDTQYF. CDR3 in DNA: TGTGCCAGCAGCCCCCTTGCGGGAGGGCGAGGAGATACGCAGTATTTT.

The chain has TRBV14 and TRBJ2-3, with no clear D. The CDR3 runs to 12 residues. The V gene lost 4 bases and the J gene lost 4 bases, with 6 bases spanning the gap. The germline gives CDR1 SGHDN, CDR2 FVKESK. The CDR3: CASSPFPDTQYF. DNA for the CDR3: TGTGCCAGCAGCCCTTTCCCAGATACGCAGTATTTT.

The V call is TRBV9, the J call TRBJ2-3, with no clear D. The germline V gene has CDR1 SGDLS and CDR2 YYNGEE. CDR3 size: 14 residues. With 3 bases removed from V and 3 bases from J, the gap between germline ends came to 11 bases. DNA of the CDR3: TGTGCCAGCAGCGCCCTCCTAGGAACAGATACGCAGTATTTT. Encoded protein: CASSALLGTDTQYF.

The chain employs TRBV6-5 and TRBJ1-4; 7 bases are a match to TRBD1. The germline CDR1 and CDR2 sequences are MNHEY and SVGAGI. The CDR3 covers 14 residues. The V segment lost 5 bases and the J segment 8 bases; nucleotides outside the gene matches: 8. CDR3 region: CASSQTGMGEKLFF. The CDR3 DNA follows: TGTGCCAGCAGTCAGACAGGGATGGGGGAAAAACTGTTTTTT.

The DNA for the CDR3 is TGTGCCAGCAGCCAAGGGACTAGCTACGAGCAGTACTTC. Amino acids: CASSQGTSYEQYF. The chain is built from TRBV6-5 and TRBJ2-7, with 8 bases matching TRBD2. Germline assignment: CDR1 MNHEY and CDR2 SVGAGI. The V segment lost 6 bases and the J segment 3 bases; nucleotides outside the gene matches: 4. The CDR3 sequence is 13 residues long.

The count of this clone is one. The gene calls are TRBV11-1 and TRBJ2-5; D is undetermined. The V gene's germline CDR1 is SGHAT and CDR2 FQDESV (reference sequence). Trimming cost V 1 base and J 5 bases, with 5 bases left between them. The CDR3 covers 12 residues. The CDR3 sequence: CASSLVPETQYF. DNA for the CDR3: TGTGCCAGCAGCTTAGTCCCGGAGACCCAGTACTTC. Based on the CDR3 plus reference TRBV11-1 and TRBJ2-5, the full variable domain is EAEVAQSPRYKITEKSQAVAFWCDPISGHATLYWYRQILGQGPELLVQFQDESVVDDSQLPKDRFSAERLKGVDSTLKIQPAELGDSAMYLCASSLVPETQYFGPGTRLLVL.

The chain has TRBV5-1 and TRBJ2-5, with TRBD1 matching over 7 bases. Germline values: CDR1 SGHRS, CDR2 YFSETQ. The CDR3 sequence is 14 residues long. J gave up 5 bases and V 6 bases, and 10 bases lay outside the gene matches. CDR3 in amino acids: CASNLQGIRETQYF. Written as DNA, the CDR3 is TGCGCCAGCAATTTACAGGGGATACGGGAGACCCAGTACTTC. The full variable domain, completed using reference TRBV5-1 and TRBJ2-5, is KAGVTQTPRYLIKTRGQQVTLSCSPISGHRSVSWYQQTPGQGLQFLFEYFSETQRNKGNFPGRFSGRQFSNSRSEMNVSTLELGDSALYLCASNLQGIRETQYFGPGTRLLVL.

This chain joins TRBV7-9 and TRBJ2-1, with 8 bases identical to TRBD1. The CDR3 contains 16 residues. V was pared by 6 bases and J by 3 bases, with 10 bases of the junction left unmatched. Germline lookup yields CDR1 SEHNR and CDR2 FQNEAQ (reference sequence). The CDR3 DNA reads TGTGCCAGCAGATCCCTCCAGGGGGCGCTCTACAATGAGCAGTTCTTC. This gives the protein CASRSLQGALYNEQFF.

This rearrangement joins TRBV28 to TRBJ2-3; 12 bases fit TRBD2. This CDR3 spans 20 amino acids. The V and J ends lost 4 bases and 4 bases, in that order; junction bases with no gene match: 18. CDR1 is MDHEN and CDR2 is SYDVKM in the germline V gene. The CDR3 DNA sequence: TGTGCCAGCAGTTCCCATGCATCTAGCGGGAGGGCCACAGGTGCAGATACGCAGTATTTT. It specifies CASSSHASSGRATGADTQYF.

The chain joins TRBV11-3 to TRBJ2-5, with unresolved D. In germline, CDR1 is SGHNT, CDR2 YENEEA. V was shortened by 5 bases and J by 5 bases, with 12 bases between the two germline ends. The CDR3 is made up of 13 amino acids. CDR3 in DNA: TGTGCCAGCAGCCGCGGATCTCGTGAGACCCAGTACTTC. Its protein product is CASSRGSRETQYF.

This clone was detected only once. The chain has TRBV30 and TRBJ1-3, with TRBD1 identical over 7 bases. The ends lost 3 bases at V and 0 bases at J; junction bases unmatched: 8. In germline, CDR1 is GTSNPN, CDR2 SVGIG (reference sequence). The CDR3 has 16 residues. CDR3: CAWSPDRSISGNTIYF. CDR3 bases: TGTGCCTGGAGCCCGGACAGGTCGATCTCTGGAAACACCATATATTTT. Full variable domain (outside the CDR3, taken from reference TRBV30 and TRBJ1-3): SQTIHQWPATLVQPVGSPLSLECTVEGTSNPNLYWYRQAAGRGLQLLFYSVGIGQISSEVPQNLSASRPQDRQFILSSKKLLLSDSGFYLCAWSPDRSISGNTIYFGEGSWLTVV.

The chain joins TRBV6-1 to TRBJ2-5; 10 bases agree with TRBD2. The length of the CDR3 is 15 residues. Trimming at V came to 6 bases and at J to 0 bases, leaving 4 bases not matched to a gene. Germline lookup yields CDR1 MNHNS and CDR2 SASEGT. The CDR3 spells CASSETSGNQETQYF. DNA of the CDR3: TGTGCCAGCAGCGAAACTAGCGGGAACCAAGAGACCCAGTACTTC.

This clone was recorded a few times. V and J are TRBV7-3 and TRBJ2-1; 9 positions agree with TRBD1. From germline, CDR1 is SGHTA and CDR2 FQGTGA. Trimming removed 5 bases from V and 6 bases from J; junction bases left unmatched: 11. The CDR3 totals 16 residues. CDR3 sequence: CASSLDAGTGFNEQFF. The CDR3 DNA follows: TGTGCCAGCAGCCTAGACGCCGGGACAGGGTTCAATGAGCAGTTCTTC.